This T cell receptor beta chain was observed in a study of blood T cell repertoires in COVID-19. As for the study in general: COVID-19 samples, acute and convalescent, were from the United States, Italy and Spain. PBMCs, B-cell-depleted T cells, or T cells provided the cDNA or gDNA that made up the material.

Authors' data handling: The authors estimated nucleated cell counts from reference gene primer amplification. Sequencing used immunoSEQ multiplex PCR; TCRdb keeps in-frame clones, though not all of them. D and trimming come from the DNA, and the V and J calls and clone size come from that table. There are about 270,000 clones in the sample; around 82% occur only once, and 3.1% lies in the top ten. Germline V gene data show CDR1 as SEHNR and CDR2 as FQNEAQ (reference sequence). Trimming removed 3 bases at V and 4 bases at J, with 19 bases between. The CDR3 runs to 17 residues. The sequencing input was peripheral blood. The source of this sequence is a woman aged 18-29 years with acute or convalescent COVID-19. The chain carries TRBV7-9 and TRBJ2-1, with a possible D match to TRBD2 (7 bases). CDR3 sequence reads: CASSFGGGALMYNEQFF. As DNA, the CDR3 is TGTGCCAGCAGCTTCGGTGGGGGGGCCCTTATGTACAATGAGCAGTTCTTC.